This T cell receptor beta chain comes out of a study of cytomegalovirus exposure and HLA in healthy donors. Each of the donors was a healthy bone marrow donor. Losses at the gene ends were 4 bases for V and 2 bases for J; bases not matched to a gene: 6. In germline, CDR1 is SQVTM, CDR2 ANQGSEA. CDR3 size: 14 residues. A multiplex PCR was run with 60 Vbeta primers and 13 Jbeta primers. TCRdb keeps only in-frame clones here, not all; method: immunoSEQ multiplex PCR. The sample consists of approximately 200,000 clones, roughly four fifths of them appearing once. This sequence originates from a woman in her twenties or thirties in good health and CMV-seropositive. The sequenced sample was PBMCs. The chain has TRBV29-1 and TRBJ2-3; 7 bases match TRBD1. This CDR3 is CSVVRDSYTDTQYF. The CDR3 DNA sequence: TGCAGCGTTGTCCGGGACAGCTACACAGATACGCAGTATTTT.